The 17 T cell receptor beta chains reported below all come from one sample, sequenced in a study of OX40 agonist ivuxolimab in advanced cancers. The data were produced by immunoSEQ multiplex PCR, yet TCRdb's version contains in-frame clones alone and is incomplete. The profile shows some 20,000 clones, approximately 84% of them singletons. Sequenced material: CD4+ or CD8+ T cells sorted from blood, taken in a trial of the OX40 agonist ivuxolimab. These receptors all come from an adult with an advanced solid tumor such as melanoma, head and neck, liver or kidney cancer.

This clone was counted a few times. The rearrangement joins TRBV2 to TRBJ2-7; D remains unclear. Trimming removed 3 bases at V and 5 bases at J, with 11 bases between. CDR3 length equals 13 residues. Germline V lookup: CDR1 SNHLY, CDR2 FYNNEI. CDR3 in DNA: TGTGCCAGCAGTGACAAGGGTTTCGACGAGCAGTACTTC. This encodes CASSDKGFDEQYF.

This sequence joins TRBV19 and TRBJ1-1, with TRBD1 as a possible D gene (6 bases). CDR1 and CDR2 (germline): LNHDA, SQIVND (reference sequence). V lost 5 bases, J lost 5 bases, and 9 bases lay in between. CDR3 size: 12 residues. The CDR3 DNA sequence: TGTGCCAGTAGTTGGAGGGGGACTGAAGCTTTCTTT. Translation: CASSWRGTEAFF.

The chain employs TRBV7-9 and TRBJ2-2; D not certain. The germline V gene encodes CDR1 SEHNR and CDR2 FQNEAQ (reference sequence). There are 12 residues in the CDR3. V gave up 9 bases and J gave up 0 bases, with 5 bases separating them. The CDR3 bases are TGTGCCAGTCCACCGAACACCGGGGAGCTGTTTTTT. This encodes CASPPNTGELFF.

In this sample, this clone turned up once. The chain is built from TRBV7-3 and TRBJ2-2, with 8 bases identical to TRBD1. CDR3 size: 15 residues. After removal of 3 bases from V and 6 bases from J, the junction contained 6 bases not matched to a gene. The germline CDR1 and CDR2 sequences are SGHTA and FQGTGA. The CDR3 nucleotides read TGTGCCAGCAGCTTGGGCAGGGGGCGGTCCGGGGAGCTGTTTTTT. Its protein product is CASSLGRGRSGELFF.

The chain recombines TRBV6-5 with TRBJ1-2, with unresolved D. Trimming took off 7 bases at V and 4 bases at J, with 13 bases between the two ends. Per the germline V gene, CDR1 is MNHEY and CDR2 is SVGAGI. This CDR3 has 13 residues. The CDR3 coding sequence is TGTGCCAGCACCTCCCCGACACTCTATGGCTACACCTTC. Its protein product is CASTSPTLYGYTF.

This chain uses TRBV4-1 with TRBJ2-3, with 8 bases identical to TRBD1. Unmatched junction bases numbered 3, after V lost 0 bases and J lost 4 bases. The CDR3 totals 15 residues. Looked up from germline, CDR1 is MGHRA and CDR2 is YSYEKL. Written as DNA, the CDR3 is TGCGCCAGCAGCCAAGAAAACAGGGGGTCAGATACGCAGTATTTT. Residues: CASSQENRGSDTQYF.

J is TRBJ2-7 and V is TRBV19, with 8 bases lining up with TRBD2. The CDR3 runs to 13 residues. Germline V CDR1 and CDR2: LNHDA, SQIVND (reference sequence). V gave up 5 bases and J gave up 4 bases; unmatched junction bases: 4. The CDR3 spells CASSFGGGYEQYF. The CDR3 DNA sequence: TGTGCCAGTAGTTTCGGGGGGGGTTACGAGCAGTACTTC. Combining the CDR3 with reference TRBV19 and TRBJ2-7 gives the whole variable domain DGGITQSPKYLFRKEGQNVTLSCEQNLNHDAMYWYRQDPGQGLRLIYYSQIVNDFQKGDIAEGYSVSREKKESFPLTVTSAQKNPTAFYLCASSFGGGYEQYFGPGTRLTVT.

This chain links TRBV30 with TRBJ1-1; 8 bases agree with TRBD1. Germline loops: CDR1 GTSNPN, CDR2 SVGIG (reference sequence). The CDR3 loop spans 16 amino acids. V gave up 0 bases and J gave up 4 bases; unmatched junction bases: 10. CDR3 DNA: TGTGCCTGGAGTGTACCCGTGACAGGGGTCGGCACTGAAGCTTTCTTT. It codes for CAWSVPVTGVGTEAFF.

This chain links TRBV7-9 with TRBJ2-5, with D perhaps TRBD1 (5 bases). Trimming left V 2 bases short and J 5 bases short, with 12 bases between. Germline V gene data show CDR1 as SEHNR and CDR2 as FQNEAQ (reference sequence). The CDR3 sequence is 14 residues long. CDR3 in amino acids: CASSLSRAAETQYF. CDR3 coding DNA: TGTGCCAGCAGCTTATCCAGGGCAGCGGAGACCCAGTACTTC. Using reference TRBV7-9 and TRBJ2-5 for the parts outside the CDR3, the full variable domain is DTGVSQNPRHKITKRGQNVTFRCDPISEHNRLYWYRQTLGQGPEFLTYFQNEAQLEKSRLLSDRFSAERPKGSFSTLEIQRTEQGDSAMYLCASSLSRAAETQYFGPGTRLLVL.

V and J are TRBV7-5 and TRBJ1-1. TRBV7-5 is deemed a pseudogene. CDR3 size: 14 residues. CDR3 region: CASSLAGTNTEAFF. Written as DNA, the CDR3 is TGTGCCAGCAGCTTAGCAGGGACGAACACTGAAGCTTTCTTT.

This clone occurred a few times. The chain joins TRBV15 to TRBJ2-3, with D hard to call. V was cut by 2 bases and J by 0 bases, with 6 bases left in between. Germline V lookup: CDR1 LNHNV, CDR2 YYDKDF (reference sequence). The CDR3 spans 14 residues. The CDR3 is CATSRPYSTDTQYF. DNA for the CDR3: TGTGCCACCAGCAGACCTTATAGCACAGATACGCAGTATTTT.

The J gene is TRBJ1-3, the V gene TRBV6-6, with D unresolved. V was cut by 2 bases and J by 3 bases, with 8 bases left in between. The CDR3 spans 14 residues. CDR1 and CDR2 from the germline V gene are MNHNY and SVGAGI (reference sequence). CDR3 nucleotide sequence: TGTGCCAGCAGTTACACTACAAGTGGAAACACCATATATTTT. Translating it yields CASSYTTSGNTIYF.

Only a few counts were recorded for this clone. This chain connects TRBV6-4 to TRBJ2-7; the D gene is possibly TRBD1 (5 bases). CDR3 length: 15 residues. Trimming took off 5 bases at V and 2 bases at J, with 16 bases between the two ends. The V gene's germline CDR1 is MRHNA and CDR2 SNTAGT. The CDR3 protein is CASSRANRRAYEQYF. The CDR3 DNA reads as TGTGCCAGCAGTCGAGCCAACAGGAGAGCCTACGAGCAGTACTTC.

V and J are TRBV5-5 and TRBJ1-5; no definite D call. CDR1 is SGHKS, CDR2 YYEKEE, per germline (reference sequence). The CDR3 runs 15 residues. Trimming shortened V by 2 bases and J by 0 bases, and 9 bases separated the two germline ends. The CDR3: CASSFDYYSNQPQHF. In DNA form, the CDR3 reads TGTGCCAGCAGCTTCGATTACTATAGCAATCAGCCCCAGCATTTT.

This sequence joins TRBV7-9 and TRBJ1-2, with D maybe TRBD1 (5 bases). The CDR3 extends over 15 amino acids. Germline loops: CDR1 SEHNR, CDR2 FQNEAQ (reference sequence). V dropped 5 bases and J dropped 2 bases, with 15 bases sitting between them. The CDR3 protein is CASSPDTWGNYGYTF. CDR3 in DNA: TGTGCCAGCAGCCCCGACACGTGGGGGAACTATGGCTACACCTTC.

This clone was seen only a few times. V usage is TRBV4-2 and J usage is TRBJ1-2; D perhaps matches TRBD1 (5 bases). CDR3 length: 16 amino acids. The germline V and J ends were trimmed by 4 bases and 6 bases, with 21 bases remaining between them. CDR1 is LGHNA, CDR2 YNFKEQ, per germline. CDR3 nucleotide sequence: TGTGCCAGCAGCCTCGCAGACGGTGGCGGGGCTGATGGCTACACCTTC. Its protein product is CASSLADGGGADGYTF.

The rearrangement links TRBV7-9 to TRBJ1-1, with 9 bases lining up with TRBD1. The CDR3 is 14 amino acids. V was clipped by 5 bases and J by 1 base; unmatched bases: 2. Germline V gives CDR1 SEHNR, CDR2 FQNEAQ (reference sequence). CDR3 sequence: CASSPTGGNTEAFF. The CDR3 nucleotides are TGTGCCAGCAGCCCGACAGGGGGGAACACTGAAGCTTTCTTT.